This entry lists 18 T cell receptor beta chains sequenced from one sample in a study of blood T cell repertoires in COVID-19 (dated by TCRdb to 2018 to 2021). Library preparation was by the immunoSEQ multiplex PCR assay. TCRdb obtained this table from immuneACCESS and retained in-frame rearrangements with V and J assigned. These tables miss some clones; where compared with another copy, unresolved V genes account for less than half of the shortfall, and the remainder is unexplained. Present in this sample are around 250,000 clones, over 75% of which were seen just once. Jointly, the top ten make up under 2.5% of the sample. Sequences were obtained from PBMCs or T cells enriched from blood (not recorded which). These receptors were obtained from a woman aged 45-59 years who had recovered from COVID-19.

The rearrangement links TRBV4-1 to TRBJ1-4; 8 bases are a match to TRBD1. This CDR3 has 16 amino acids. V dropped 3 bases and J dropped 0; count of bases not matched to a gene: 3. Germline V lookup: CDR1 MGHRA, CDR2 YSYEKL. The CDR3 bases are TGCGCCAGCAGCCAGACAGGGGTCGCAACTAATGAAAAACTGTTTTTT. Its protein is CASSQTGVATNEKLFF.

This clone was seen once. CDR3 in amino acids: CASSVRLAGSTGELFF. The CDR3 DNA follows: TGTGCCAGCAGCGTCCGACTAGCGGGAAGCACCGGGGAGCTGTTTTTT. This chain links TRBV9 with TRBJ2-2; 11 nucleotides match TRBD2. V was pared by 2 bases and J by 4 bases, with 4 bases of the junction left unmatched. CDR1 is SGDLS and CDR2 is YYNGEE in the germline V gene. The CDR3 has 16 residues. Supplemented by reference TRBV9 and TRBJ2-2, the full variable domain reads DSGVTQTPKHLITATGQRVTLRCSPRSGDLSVYWYQQSLDQGLQFLIQYYNGEERAKGNILERFSAQQFPDLHSELNLSSLELGDSALYFCASSVRLAGSTGELFFGEGSRLTVL.

This clone has more than one count but fewer than ten. The chain couples TRBV5-8 to TRBJ2-7, with 7 bases that match TRBD1. In germline, CDR1 is SGHTS, CDR2 YDEGEE. The ends lost 1 base at V and 6 bases at J; junction bases unmatched: 10. This CDR3 is 15 amino acids long. CDR3 in amino acids: CASSLWAGGSSEQYF. The CDR3 nucleotides are TGTGCCAGCAGCTTGTGGGCAGGGGGATCGTCCGAGCAGTACTTC.

The V and J genes are TRBV9 and TRBJ2-1; the match to TRBD2 covers 9 bases. Germline V gene lookup returns CDR1 SGDLS and CDR2 YYNGEE. The V and J ends lost 0 bases and 0 bases, in that order; junction bases with no gene match: 7. The CDR3 runs to 18 residues. CDR3 protein: CASSVVAGGPSSYNEQFF. As DNA, the CDR3 is TGTGCCAGCAGCGTAGTTGCGGGAGGGCCAAGCTCCTACAATGAGCAGTTCTTC. The variable domain in full, with the rest retrieved from reference TRBV9 and TRBJ2-1, is DSGVTQTPKHLITATGQRVTLRCSPRSGDLSVYWYQQSLDQGLQFLIQYYNGEERAKGNILERFSAQQFPDLHSELNLSSLELGDSALYFCASSVVAGGPSSYNEQFFGPGTRLTVL.

This clone was seen only once. The V gene is TRBV27, the J gene TRBJ2-1, with D possibly TRBD2 on 5 matching bases. Per the germline V gene, CDR1 is MNHEY and CDR2 is SMNVEV (reference sequence). Trimming stripped 6 bases from V and 8 bases from J, with 11 bases between. The CDR3 consists of 12 residues. The CDR3 bases are TGTGCCAGCAGGCGAGGGAATTATGAGCAGTTCTTC. It encodes CASRRGNYEQFF.

The rearrangement joins TRBV24-1 to TRBJ2-7, with 13 bases that match TRBD2. The CDR3 runs 17 residues. With 4 bases clipped from V and 6 bases from J, the junction kept 11 bases outside the gene matches. CDR1 is KGHDR and CDR2 is SFDVKD in the germline V gene. CDR3 sequence reads: CATSDTGTSGIGGEQYF. The CDR3 DNA reads as TGTGCCACCAGTGACACCGGGACTAGCGGGATTGGGGGCGAGCAGTACTTC.

This clone was seen a single time. The chain carries TRBV19 and TRBJ1-5, with D possibly matching TRBD1 (5 bases). Germline CDR1 is LNHDA and CDR2 is SQIVND (reference sequence). V was shortened by 9 bases and J by 5 bases, with 14 bases between the two germline ends. The CDR3 totals 13 residues. CDR3 in DNA: TGTGCCAGCAGCTGGGGGGGGTATCAGCCCCAGCATTTT. This gives the protein CASSWGGYQPQHF.

This clone was seen a single time. This chain uses TRBV27 with TRBJ1-5, with unresolved D. The length of the CDR3 is 14 residues. Germline V lookup: CDR1 MNHEY, CDR2 SMNVEV (reference sequence). Deletions cut 6 bases from V and 3 bases from J, with 12 bases between. The CDR3 nucleotides are TGTGCCAGCAGGCTACGACAAACCAATCAGCCCCAGCATTTT. It yields the protein CASRLRQTNQPQHF.

This clone was recorded only once. The J gene is TRBJ2-3, the V gene TRBV6-5; D remains ambiguous. V lost 0 bases to trimming and J lost 3 bases, with 10 bases between them. The germline V gene has CDR1 MNHEY and CDR2 SVGAGI. The CDR3 is 15 amino acids. CDR3 sequence (DNA): TGTGCCAGCAGTTACTCGAGAGCTGGTACAGATACGCAGTATTTT. It translates to CASSYSRAGTDTQYF.

This clone was picked up one time. The rearrangement links TRBV27 to TRBJ2-7; D not certain. Germline CDR1 MNHEY, CDR2 SMNVEV (reference sequence). V was cut by 3 bases and J by 4 bases, with 10 bases left in between. The CDR3 spans 13 residues. CDR3 sequence: CASSFQNGYEQYF. CDR3 DNA: TGTGCCAGCAGTTTTCAAAACGGGTACGAGCAGTACTTC.

The chain is built from TRBV27 and TRBJ2-1; TRBD1 agrees at 9 bases. Germline lookup yields CDR1 MNHEY and CDR2 SMNVEV (reference sequence). The V and J ends lost 8 bases and 4 bases, in that order; junction bases with no gene match: 12. The CDR3 has 16 amino acids. The CDR3 nucleotides read TGTGCCAGCCTACCGCGTAGGACAGGGGTTTACAATGAGCAGTTCTTC. Its protein is CASLPRRTGVYNEQFF.

V is TRBV6-5 and J is TRBJ2-5, with a weak D call TRBD1 (6 bases). Trimming pared 0 bases from V and 3 bases from J, leaving 14 bases between. This CDR3 is 16 amino acids long. From germline, CDR1 is MNHEY and CDR2 SVGAGI. CDR3 region: CASSYSAGVFKETQYF. DNA for the CDR3: TGTGCCAGCAGTTACTCGGCAGGGGTCTTCAAAGAGACCCAGTACTTC.

The chain carries TRBV2 and TRBJ1-2, with 7 bases that match TRBD1. The trim removed 5 bases at V and 4 bases at J, leaving 7 bases unmatched. Germline values: CDR1 SNHLY, CDR2 FYNNEI. The CDR3 contains 14 residues. The CDR3 nucleotides read TGTGCCAGCAGTCGCGGGACAGCGAGCTATGGCTACACCTTC. Amino acid sequence: CASSRGTASYGYTF.

The rearrangement joins TRBV6-2 or TRBV6-3 to TRBJ2-3; D is unresolved. Germline V gene lookup returns CDR1 MNHEY and CDR2 SVGEGT. This CDR3 has 15 amino acids. V gave up 1 base and J gave up 1 base, with 9 bases separating them. The CDR3 spells CASSYWASGTDTQYF. Here the CDR3 DNA reads TGTGCCAGCAGTTACTGGGCCTCGGGCACAGATACGCAGTATTTT.

In its sample, this clone was seen a few times. The chain recombines TRBV9 with TRBJ2-1; 10 nucleotides match TRBD2. The germline gives CDR1 SGDLS, CDR2 YYNGEE. The CDR3 runs to 15 residues. V trimming: 2 bases; J trimming: 7 bases; junction bases outside the gene matches: 6. CDR3 region: CASSVDSGGWNEQFF. The CDR3 region has the DNA TGTGCCAGCAGCGTCGATAGCGGGGGGTGGAATGAGCAGTTCTTC.

The genes are TRBV5-1 and TRBJ2-1; 8 nucleotides align to TRBD2. There are 15 residues in the CDR3. Losses at the gene ends were 4 bases for V and 4 bases for J; bases not matched to a gene: 7. Germline CDR1 and CDR2: SGHRS and YFSETQ. For the CDR3, the DNA is TGCGCCAGCAGCGAGAGCGGGAGAGGATACAATGAGCAGTTCTTC. As protein: CASSESGRGYNEQFF.

A few counts support this clone. CDR3 residues: CASTLRFSDRLAGGDEQFF. The DNA for the CDR3 is TGTGCCAGCACCCTAAGGTTCTCCGACAGACTAGCGGGAGGCGATGAGCAGTTCTTC. The chain recombines TRBV11-2 with TRBJ2-1, with 13 bases lining up with TRBD2. Germline V gene data show CDR1 as SGHAT and CDR2 as FQNNGV. The CDR3 sequence is 19 residues long. Losses at the gene ends were 7 bases for V and 8 bases for J; bases not matched to a gene: 20. The full variable domain, completed using reference TRBV11-2 and TRBJ2-1, is EAGVAQSPRYKIIEKRQSVAFWCNPISGHATLYWYQQILGQGPKLLIQFQNNGVVDDSQLPKDRFSAERLKGVDSTLKIQPAKLEDSAVYLCASTLRFSDRLAGGDEQFFGPGTRLTVL.

This sequence joins TRBV11-2 and TRBJ2-7; 11 positions agree with TRBD1. Looked up from germline, CDR1 is SGHAT and CDR2 is FQNNGV. This CDR3 is built from 14 residues. Unmatched junction bases numbered 4, after V lost 5 bases and J lost 4 bases. The CDR3 bases are TGTGCCAGCAGCATAGGACAGGGGGCTTACGAGCAGTACTTC. Amino acids: CASSIGQGAYEQYF.